This T cell receptor beta chain emerged from a study of OX40 agonist ivuxolimab in advanced cancers. Deletions cut 10 bases from V and 3 bases from J, with 12 bases between. CDR3 length: 13 residues. Germline assignment: CDR1 MRHNA and CDR2 SNTAGT. Samples of blood were obtained at baseline, on cycle 4 day 1, and on cycle 7 day 1. Profiling relied on immunoSEQ multiplex PCR, and the TCRdb table lists in-frame clones only, not all of them. The repertoire holds about 82,000 clones, with over 80% as singletons. Broader study findings: Some nonresponders also had low normalized T-cell clonal expansion.

With respect to this clone: What it recognizes is unknown.

The sequence came from an adult with an advanced solid tumor such as melanoma, head and neck, liver or kidney cancer. The sequences come from CD4+ or CD8+ T cells sorted from blood, collected in a trial of the OX40 agonist ivuxolimab. The chain recombines TRBV6-4 with TRBJ1-4; perhaps TRBD1 as D (6 bases). The CDR3 sequence is CAIPTGSNEKLFF. The CDR3 DNA reads as TGTGCCATCCCTACAGGGTCTAATGAAAAACTGTTTTTT.